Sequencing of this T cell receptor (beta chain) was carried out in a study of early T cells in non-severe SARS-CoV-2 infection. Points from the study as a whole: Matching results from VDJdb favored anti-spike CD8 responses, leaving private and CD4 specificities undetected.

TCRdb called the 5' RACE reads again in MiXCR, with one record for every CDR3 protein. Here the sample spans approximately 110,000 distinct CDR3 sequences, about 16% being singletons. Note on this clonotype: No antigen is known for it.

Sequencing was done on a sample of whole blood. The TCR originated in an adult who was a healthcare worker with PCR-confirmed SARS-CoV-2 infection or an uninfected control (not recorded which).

CDR3 sequence (DNA): TGTGCCAGCACTTTGGGAGATACGCAGTATTTT. This sequence encodes CASTLGDTQYF. The chain links TRBV12-3 or TRBV12-4 to TRBJ2-3; no definite D call. Between the trimmed V and J ends, which lost 7 bases and 5 bases, there was a span of 7 bases. The CDR3 covers 11 residues.